These 9 T cell receptor beta chains were all obtained from the same sample, sequenced in a study of T-cell reconstitution after alpha-beta-depleted transplantation in children. Construction of the TCRbeta library involved unique molecular identifiers. In TCRdb, the PCR reads were re-called with MiXCR into one record per CDR3 protein. The sample has more than 150,000 distinct CDR3 sequences; less than 8% are singletons. Sequenced here: PBMCs from the stem cell graft donor, sampled from the stem cell graft. The receptor source for this set is a human donor who donated a stem cell graft to a child with Wiskott-Aldrich syndrome.

This clonotype was seen repeatedly, ten times or more. The chain combines TRBV6-5 with TRBJ2-1; weak D call: TRBD1 (6 bases). This CDR3 spans 15 amino acids. Germline V gene sequence: CDR1 MNHEY, CDR2 SVGAGI. The V end lost 5 bases, the J end lost 5 bases, and 16 bases lay between the germline ends. The DNA for the CDR3 is TGTGCCAGCAGTAGCAAGGGACAAGCCAACAATGAGCAGTTCTTC. It specifies CASSSKGQANNEQFF.

This clonotype occurred many times. Mismatch with germline at one junction end may stem from a read error. The chain recombines TRBV7-9 with TRBJ2-5, with a possible D match to TRBD1 (5 bases). This CDR3 has 14 residues. CDR1 is SEHNR, CDR2 FQNEAQ, per germline (reference sequence). CDR3 coding DNA: TGTGCCAGCAGCTTAGTATGGGGCCAAGGGACCCAGTACTTC. Amino acids: CASSLVWGQGTQYF.

This clonotype occurred many times. This chain links TRBV11-2 with TRBJ2-4; no definite D call. This CDR3 is built from 14 residues. Germline loops: CDR1 SGHAT, CDR2 FQNNGV. V shed 1 base and J shed 3 bases, with 7 bases lying between them. The CDR3 DNA reads as TGTGCCAGCAGCTTAGGAATAGGCAAAAACATTCAGTACTTC. Encoded protein: CASSLGIGKNIQYF.

There are many counts of this clonotype. The gene calls are TRBV12-3 or TRBV12-4 and TRBJ2-1, with 9 bases fitting TRBD1. Losses at the gene ends were 3 bases for V and 8 bases for J; bases not matched to a gene: 8. The CDR3 contains 15 residues. As DNA, the CDR3 is TGTGCCAGCAGTTTCAGACAGGGGGTAGTGGATGAGCAGTTCTTC. Translated, it gives CASSFRQGVVDEQFF.

At least ten counts were recorded for this clonotype. V usage is TRBV9 and J usage is TRBJ2-1; TRBD2 matches 10 bases. V was clipped by 5 bases and J by 2 bases; unmatched bases: 4. The CDR3 contains 15 residues. CDR1 and CDR2 from the germline V gene are SGDLS and YYNGEE. This CDR3 is CASSSTSGTYNEQFF. Written as DNA, the CDR3 is TGTGCCAGCAGTTCTACTAGCGGGACCTACAATGAGCAGTTCTTC.

The chain has TRBV7-9 and TRBJ2-7; TRBD2 matches 14 bases. The J segment lost 6 bases and the V segment lost 3 bases, leaving 4 bases of the junction unmatched. Germline-derived CDR1 and CDR2 are SEHNR and FQNEAQ (reference sequence). The length of the CDR3 is 15 residues. This CDR3 is CASSFHGLAGGEQYF. The CDR3 bases are TGTGCCAGCAGCTTCCACGGACTAGCGGGAGGCGAGCAGTACTTC.

With regard to this clonotype: This may be a read error, as it is one base from a much larger clone. The CDR3 here is CSAREEGGQGAAKNNQYF. For the CDR3, the DNA is TGCAGTGCTAGAGAGGAGGGGGGACAGGGGGCTGCCAAAAACAATCAGTACTTC. V and J are TRBV20-1 and TRBJ2-4; 12 bases agree with TRBD1. The CDR3 loop spans 18 amino acids. From germline, CDR1 is DFQATT and CDR2 SNEGSKA (reference sequence).

This clonotype has only a few counts. The rearrangement uses TRBV30 and TRBJ2-1; TRBD1 might be the D (5 bases). Germline V gene sequence: CDR1 GTSNPN, CDR2 SVGIG (reference sequence). This CDR3 region has 14 residues. Trimming left V 1 base short and J 6 bases short, with 13 bases between. The CDR3 region has the DNA TGTGCCTGGAGTGAAACAGGACCTCTCAATGAGCAGTTCTTC. It codes for CAWSETGPLNEQFF.

This clonotype was detected ten times or more. V is TRBV5-1 and J is TRBJ2-5, with 12 bases matching TRBD2. The CDR3 consists of 14 residues. J lost 3 bases, V lost 5 bases, and 2 bases had no gene match. The V gene's germline CDR1 is SGHRS and CDR2 YFSETQ. The chain's CDR3 is CASRRLAGEETQYF. The CDR3 coding sequence is TGCGCCAGCAGAAGACTAGCGGGGGAAGAGACCCAGTACTTC.